This TCR beta chain originates from a study of T cell repertoires in cytomegalovirus infection. The V and J ends lost 7 bases and 7 bases, in that order; junction bases with no gene match: 10. This CDR3 spans 14 amino acids. Germline assignment: CDR1 MNHNY and CDR2 SVGAGI (reference sequence). This clonotype was counted a few times. MiXCR, applied by TCRdb to the reads, yields one record per CDR3 protein. This table holds around 740,000 distinct CDR3 sequences, 35% found once. The sample consisted of PBMCs. This chain uses TRBV6-6 with TRBJ1-2, with TRBD1 matching over 9 bases. The sequence derives from a human donor in good health (CMV status not recorded). Some clones in this sample may be carry-over from other donors' samples. CDR3 in amino acids: CASKPGQGISGYTF. The CDR3 DNA sequence: TGTGCCAGCAAGCCGGGACAGGGCATAAGTGGCTACACCTTC.